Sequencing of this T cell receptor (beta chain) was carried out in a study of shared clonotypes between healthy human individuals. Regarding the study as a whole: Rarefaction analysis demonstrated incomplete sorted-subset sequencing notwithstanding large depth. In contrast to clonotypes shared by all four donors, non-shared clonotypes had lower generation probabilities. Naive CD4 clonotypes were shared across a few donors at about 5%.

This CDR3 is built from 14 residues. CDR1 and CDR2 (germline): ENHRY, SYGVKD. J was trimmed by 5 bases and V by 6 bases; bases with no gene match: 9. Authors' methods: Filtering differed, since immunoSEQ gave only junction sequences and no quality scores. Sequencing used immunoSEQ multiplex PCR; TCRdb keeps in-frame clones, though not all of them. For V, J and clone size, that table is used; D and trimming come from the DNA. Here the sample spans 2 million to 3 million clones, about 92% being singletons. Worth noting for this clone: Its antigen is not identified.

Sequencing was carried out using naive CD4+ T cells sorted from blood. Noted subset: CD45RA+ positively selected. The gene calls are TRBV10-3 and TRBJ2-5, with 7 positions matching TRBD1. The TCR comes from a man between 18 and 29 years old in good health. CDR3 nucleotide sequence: TGTGCCATCAGGGGAGACAGGGCGTGGGAGACCCAGTACTTC. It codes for CAIRGDRAWETQYF.